One and the same sample provided the 23 T cell receptor beta chains below, sequenced in a study of blood T cell repertoires in COVID-19 (TCRdb year 2020). The library was generated by the immunoSEQ multiplex PCR assay. Not all clones reach the TCRdb copy of this immuneACCESS table, which keeps in-frame sequences only. Checked studies attribute under half of the gap to unresolved V genes and leave the rest unexplained. Recorded for this sample are fewer than 250,000 clones; about 88% of them occurred a single time. In total, the top ten clones hold 0.55% to 0.75% of the sample. Source material: peripheral blood. The receptors were sampled from a man aged 35-49 years with acute or convalescent COVID-19.

V is TRBV4-1 and J is TRBJ1-5, with unresolved D. Germline V CDR1 and CDR2: MGHRA, YSYEKL. V was trimmed by 6 bases and J by 4 bases, leaving 13 bases between them. This CDR3 spans 14 amino acids. The CDR3 sequence is CASRLAEGNQPQHF. CDR3 coding DNA: TGCGCCAGCAGGCTCGCGGAGGGTAATCAGCCCCAGCATTTT.

The chain recombines TRBV6-5 with TRBJ1-2, with D tentatively TRBD1 (5 bases). The V and J ends lost 8 bases and 5 bases respectively, with 12 bases between them. The CDR3 is 12 amino acids. The V gene's germline CDR1 is MNHEY and CDR2 SVGAGI. CDR3 nucleotide sequence: TGTGCCAGCTCCCGGGGGGGGTATGGCTACACCTTC. It specifies CASSRGGYGYTF.

CDR3 nucleotides: TGTGCCAGCACCTACAGGGACTATGGCTACACCTTC. Encoded protein: CASTYRDYGYTF. V gene TRBV28 combines with J gene TRBJ1-2; D may be TRBD1 (6 bases). The CDR3 has 12 residues. Germline assignment: CDR1 MDHEN and CDR2 SYDVKM. The V and J ends lost 7 bases and 3 bases respectively, with 9 bases between them.

This rearrangement joins TRBV5-1 to TRBJ2-3; D possibly corresponds to TRBD2 (6 bases). Per germline, CDR1 SGHRS and CDR2 YFSETQ. Trimming shortened V by 2 bases and J by 5 bases, and 9 bases separated the two germline ends. CDR3 length: 13 residues. In DNA form, the CDR3 reads TGCGCCAGCAGCTTAACGGGGGTAGATACGCAGTATTTT. Protein product: CASSLTGVDTQYF.

This clone occurred once. The rearrangement joins TRBV19 to TRBJ2-7; 11 nucleotides line up with TRBD2. V trimming: 5 bases; J trimming: 7 bases; junction bases outside the gene matches: 10. Germline assignment: CDR1 LNHDA and CDR2 SQIVND (reference sequence). The CDR3 extends over 15 amino acids. The CDR3 is CASSLGLAEPEEQYF. Written as DNA, the CDR3 is TGTGCCAGTAGTTTGGGACTAGCGGAGCCCGAAGAGCAGTACTTC.

The chain's CDR3 is CASMPGQETDTQYF. The CDR3 DNA sequence: TGCGCCAGCATGCCGGGACAGGAGACAGATACGCAGTATTTT. The V gene is TRBV5-1, the J gene TRBJ2-3; 8 bases line up with TRBD1. CDR1 SGHRS and CDR2 YFSETQ come from the germline V gene. The CDR3 runs 14 residues. V dropped 6 bases and J dropped 3; count of bases not matched to a gene: 6.

V and J are TRBV6-5 and TRBJ1-1, with a tentative D call TRBD1 (6 bases). Trimming shortened V by 7 bases and J by 3 bases, and 15 bases separated the two germline ends. CDR1 is MNHEY and CDR2 is SVGAGI in the germline V gene. The CDR3 covers 14 residues. The CDR3 bases are TGTGCCAGCACCTCCGGACAGTTAGACACTGAAGCTTTCTTT. Encoded protein: CASTSGQLDTEAFF.

The chain recombines TRBV19 with TRBJ1-4; D unclear. Looked up from germline, CDR1 is LNHDA and CDR2 is SQIVND (reference sequence). The CDR3 is 14 residues long. V lost 3 bases to trimming and J lost 6 bases, with 11 bases between them. The CDR3 sequence: CASSISVGYEKLFF. The CDR3 DNA is TGTGCCAGTAGTATCTCGGTCGGTTATGAAAAACTGTTTTTT.

The genes are TRBV27 and TRBJ2-5, with 9 bases fitting TRBD1. The V segment lost 6 bases and the J segment 2 bases; nucleotides outside the gene matches: 4. The germline V gene has CDR1 MNHEY and CDR2 SMNVEV (reference sequence). This CDR3 is 14 amino acids long. The CDR3 loop is CASRAQGAQETQYF. The CDR3 DNA follows: TGTGCCAGCAGGGCACAGGGGGCGCAAGAGACCCAGTACTTC.

This chain connects TRBV7-8 to TRBJ2-7, with 7 bases matching TRBD1. The CDR3 has 14 residues. V was pared by 5 bases and J by 1 base, with 5 bases of the junction left unmatched. Germline CDR1 and CDR2: SGHVS and FQNEAQ. CDR3 bases: TGTGCCAGCAGCGAGAGACAGGGTTCCTACGAGCAGTACTTC. This codes for CASSERQGSYEQYF. The variable domain in full, completed from reference TRBV7-8 and TRBJ2-7, reads GAGVSQSPRYKVAKRGQDVALRCDPISGHVSLFWYQQALGQGPEFLTYFQNEAQLDKSGLPSDRFFAERPEGSVSTLKIQRTQQEDSAVYLCASSERQGSYEQYFGPGTRLTVT.

The chain links TRBV27 to TRBJ1-4; 8 nucleotides align to TRBD1. The trim removed 7 bases at V and 7 bases at J, leaving 8 bases unmatched. CDR1 is MNHEY, CDR2 SMNVEV, per germline (reference sequence). This CDR3 is built from 14 residues. The CDR3 DNA reads TGTGCCAGCACCTCCGGGACAGGCCTTGAAAAACTGTTTTTT. Translating it yields CASTSGTGLEKLFF.

The genes are TRBV7-2 and TRBJ2-3; tentative D call: TRBD2 (6 bases). CDR1 is SGHTA and CDR2 is FQGNSA in the germline V gene. CDR3 length: 13 residues. Trimming pared 6 bases from V and 3 bases from J, leaving 10 bases between. In DNA, the CDR3 is TGTGCCAGCAGTGGAGGGACTACAGATACGCAGTATTTT. This encodes CASSGGTTDTQYF.

V usage is TRBV6-2 or TRBV6-3 and J usage is TRBJ2-7; D may be TRBD1 (6 bases). The ends were cut back, 2 bases at V and 9 bases at J, with 20 bases in the middle. The CDR3 length is 15 residues. Germline CDR1 is MNHEY and CDR2 is SVGEGT. The CDR3 nucleotides read TGTGCCAGCAGTTACCACGACAGGACCCCCTATCTGCAGTACTTC. Encoded protein: CASSYHDRTPYLQYF.

V and J are TRBV5-1 and TRBJ2-1, with TRBD2 matching 7 bases. The CDR3 covers 15 residues. V was clipped by 4 bases and J by 4 bases; unmatched bases: 8. Germline CDR1 and CDR2: SGHRS and YFSETQ. The CDR3, as DNA: TGCGCCAGCAGCAGTGGGGGGGATCCGTACAATGAGCAGTTCTTC. Protein sequence: CASSSGGDPYNEQFF.

The chain links TRBV2 to TRBJ1-2; TRBD1 matches 8 bases. After removal of 5 bases from V and 6 bases from J, the junction contained 11 bases not matched to a gene. There are 15 residues in the CDR3. From germline, CDR1 is SNHLY and CDR2 FYNNEI. The CDR3 DNA sequence: TGTGCCAGCAGTCTCCAGGGACAGGCGACCAATGGCTACACCTTC. It is translated as CASSLQGQATNGYTF.

The chain joins TRBV24-1 to TRBJ2-3; TRBD2 is a possible D gene (6 bases). CDR3 length equals 11 residues. The V gene's germline CDR1 is KGHDR and CDR2 SFDVKD. Between the trimmed V and J ends, which lost 9 bases and 7 bases, there was a span of 10 bases. CDR3: CATGGGYTQYF. The CDR3 bases are TGTGCCACCGGGGGAGGATATACGCAGTATTTT.

On this clone itself: Germline and junction disagree at one end, which may indicate a read error. J is TRBJ2-7 and V is TRBV18; maybe TRBD2 (6 bases). CDR3 length: 14 amino acids. Per the germline V gene, CDR1 is KGHSH and CDR2 is LQKENI. The CDR3 spells CASSPGRTSDEQYF. For the CDR3, the DNA is TGTGCCAGCTCACCAGGGAGGACCTCCGACGAGCAGTACTTC.

This chain joins TRBV29-1 and TRBJ2-7; a weak D match, TRBD1 (5 bases). This CDR3 has 14 residues. Looked up from germline, CDR1 is SQVTM and CDR2 is ANQGSEA. V was pared by 3 bases and J by 6 bases, with 18 bases between. CDR3 sequence reads: CSVEAGRYPGEQYF. The CDR3 DNA reads TGCAGCGTTGAGGCAGGGCGATACCCTGGCGAGCAGTACTTC.

The chain couples TRBV5-1 to TRBJ2-4, with D possibly being TRBD1 (5 bases). The CDR3 has 13 amino acids. Trimming took 3 bases from V and 9 from J, leaving 13 bases between them. Germline V lookup: CDR1 SGHRS, CDR2 YFSETQ. In nucleotides, the CDR3 is TGCGCCAGCAGCTCGGACACTTGGGGCATTCAGTACTTC. Translated, it gives CASSSDTWGIQYF.

This rearrangement joins TRBV5-6 to TRBJ1-4; D uncertain. Germline V CDR1 and CDR2: SGHDT, YYEEEE. This CDR3 contains 15 residues. The V end lost 2 bases, the J end lost 4 bases, and 12 bases lay between the germline ends. The chain's CDR3 is CASSFRSSYNEKLFF. The CDR3 DNA follows: TGTGCCAGCAGCTTTAGATCATCCTATAATGAAAAACTGTTTTTT. Together with reference TRBV5-6 and TRBJ1-4, the CDR3 gives the full variable domain: DAGVTQSPTHLIKTRGQQVTLRCSPKSGHDTVSWYQQALGQGPQFIFQYYEEEERQRGNFPDRFSGHQFPNYSSELNVNALLLGDSALYLCASSFRSSYNEKLFFGSGTQLSVL.

The V call is TRBV4-3, the J call TRBJ1-2; possibly TRBD1 for D (5 bases). Trimming took 3 bases from V and 6 from J, leaving 17 bases between them. CDR3 length: 15 amino acids. The germline gives CDR1 LGHNA, CDR2 YSLEER. CDR3 sequence: CASSHSSGGTDGYTF. The CDR3 DNA is TGCGCCAGCAGCCACTCCAGCGGGGGGACCGATGGCTACACCTTC.

The V gene is TRBV5-1, the J gene TRBJ2-7; 14 positions match TRBD2. CDR3 length: 17 residues. Losses at the gene ends were 4 bases for V and 2 bases for J; bases not matched to a gene: 8. The germline V gene encodes CDR1 SGHRS and CDR2 YFSETQ. The CDR3 is CASSTGLAGAITYEQYF. The CDR3 DNA follows: TGCGCCAGCAGCACGGGACTAGCGGGAGCGATTACCTACGAGCAGTACTTC.

The V and J genes are TRBV2 and TRBJ2-2; tentatively, D is TRBD2 (5 bases). Trimming removed 2 bases from V and 7 bases from J, with 11 bases in between. CDR3 length equals 14 residues. Germline CDR1 reads SNHLY; CDR2 reads FYNNEI. CDR3 amino acids: CASSEQSGSGELFF. CDR3 sequence (DNA): TGTGCCAGCAGTGAACAGAGCGGTAGCGGGGAGCTGTTTTTT. Full variable domain (missing parts from reference TRBV2 and TRBJ2-2): EPEVTQTPSHQVTQMGQEVILRCVPISNHLYFYWYRQILGQKVEFLVSFYNNEISEKSEIFDDQFSVERPDGSNFTLKIRSTKLEDSAMYFCASSEQSGSGELFFGEGSRLTVL.